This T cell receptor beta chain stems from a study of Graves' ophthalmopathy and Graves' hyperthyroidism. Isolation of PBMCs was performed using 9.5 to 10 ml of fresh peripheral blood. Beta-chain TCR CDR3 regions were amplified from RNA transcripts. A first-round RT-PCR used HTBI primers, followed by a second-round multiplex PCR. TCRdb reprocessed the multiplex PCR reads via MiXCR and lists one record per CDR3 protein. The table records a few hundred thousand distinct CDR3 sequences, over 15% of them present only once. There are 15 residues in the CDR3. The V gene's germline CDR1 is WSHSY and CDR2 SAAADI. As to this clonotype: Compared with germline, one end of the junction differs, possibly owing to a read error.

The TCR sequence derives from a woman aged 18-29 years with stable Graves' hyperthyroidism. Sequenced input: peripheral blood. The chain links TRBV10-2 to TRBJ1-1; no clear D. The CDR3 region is CASSQEHSKNTEACF. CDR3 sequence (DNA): TGTGCCAGCAGCCAAGAGCACTCCAAGAACACTGAAGCTTGCTTT.